This T cell receptor (beta chain) is from a study of coeliac disease. The overall study: Refractory type I patients had normal intraepithelial cells despite over 12 months' diet failure.

Germline V gene sequence: CDR1 MDHEN, CDR2 SYDVKM. V dropped 2 bases and J dropped 2 bases, with 15 bases sitting between them. This CDR3 has 17 residues. This clone was picked up a small number of times. Here immunoSEQ multiplex PCR was the method, and the copy in TCRdb shows in-frame clones only, minus some. The data contain around 9,000 clones, roughly two thirds of them singletons. The sequence came from a woman aged 60-70 years with celiac disease. The sample consisted of lamina propria lymphocytes from the gut. The rearrangement joins TRBV28 to TRBJ2-2; a possible D gene is TRBD1 (6 bases). CDR3 sequence (DNA): TGTGCCAGCAGTTTACGGCCGGGACACCTAAACACCGGGGAGCTGTTTTTT. This encodes CASSLRPGHLNTGELFF.